This T cell receptor beta chain was obtained from a study of tumor-infiltrating lymphocytes in localized non-small cell lung cancer. The data were produced by immunoSEQ multiplex PCR, yet TCRdb's version contains in-frame clones alone and is incomplete. The table includes about 5,500 clones, about four fifths detected once. Broader study findings: TCRbeta sequencing showed higher T cell infiltration in tumors than uninvolved lung. Different pieces of the same tissue were used for each assay.

There are 16 residues in the CDR3. With 5 bases removed from V and 2 bases from J, the gap between germline ends came to 19 bases. Germline V gene lookup returns CDR1 SGHNT and CDR2 YYREEE (reference sequence). To note about this clone: Its antigen is still unknown.

The receptor was isolated from a human donor with non-small cell lung cancer. V is TRBV5-4 and J is TRBJ2-5; tentatively, D is TRBD1 or TRBD2 (5 bases each). Sequenced material: lung tumor tissue. The CDR3 region is CASSPSKSGPQETQYF. CDR3 nucleotides: TGTGCCAGCAGTCCCTCGAAGTCGGGACCTCAAGAGACCCAGTACTTC.